The 19 T cell receptor beta chains in this list originate from one sample, sequenced in a study of cytomegalovirus exposure and HLA in healthy donors. The PCR was carried out with 60 Vbeta primers and 13 Jbeta primers. Clones were sequenced by immunoSEQ multiplex PCR, and TCRdb holds only the in-frame ones, with some missing. The repertoire holds 110,000 to 150,000 clones, with 80% as singletons. The sequencing input was PBMCs. These receptor sequences come from a female donor in good health and CMV-seronegative.

This clone was detected only once. The CDR3, as DNA: TGTGCCAGCAGTTCCACTGGAGGGGATGAGGACGAGCAGTACTTC. It codes for CASSSTGGDEDEQYF. V usage is TRBV28 and J usage is TRBJ2-7; a weak D match, TRBD2 (6 bases). Trimming cost V 4 bases and J 5 bases, with 18 bases left between them. Germline-derived CDR1 and CDR2 are MDHEN and SYDVKM. This CDR3 contains 15 residues.

V gene TRBV2 combines with J gene TRBJ1-5; no clear D. The germline CDR1 and CDR2 sequences are SNHLY and FYNNEI. This CDR3 comprises 13 residues. V lost 7 bases and J lost 0, with 7 bases in between. CDR3 in amino acids: CASKSGSNQPQHF. In nucleotides, the CDR3 is TGTGCCAGCAAATCAGGTAGCAATCAGCCCCAGCATTTT.

Concerning this clone itself: Within the sample, other DNA sequences also encode this same CDR3. The gene calls are TRBV28 and TRBJ2-7, with D possibly TRBD1 on 5 matching bases. V lost 4 bases, J lost 3 bases, and 13 bases lay in between. The CDR3 is 14 residues long. Germline CDR1 MDHEN, CDR2 SYDVKM. CDR3 in amino acids: CASSSSDRVYEQYF. Here the CDR3 DNA reads TGTGCCAGCAGTTCCTCCGACAGAGTCTACGAGCAGTACTTC.

The chain carries TRBV10-1 and TRBJ1-2; 9 bases agree with TRBD1. With 5 bases clipped from V and 3 bases from J, the junction kept 7 bases outside the gene matches. The CDR3 covers 15 residues. In germline, CDR1 is WNHNN, CDR2 SYGVQD (reference sequence). The CDR3 DNA reads TGCGCCAGCAGTCCCACGGGGGACAGGGACTATGGCTACACCTTC. Translating gives CASSPTGDRDYGYTF.

The J gene is TRBJ2-1, the V gene TRBV7-9; 12 bases map to TRBD2. The CDR3 is 17 amino acids. Germline CDR1 reads SEHNR; CDR2 reads FQNEAQ (reference sequence). Trimming took 4 bases from V and 6 from J; bases not matched to a gene: 10. DNA of the CDR3: TGTGCCAGCAGCTCTACGACTAGCGGGGGAATAGGCAATGAGCAGTTCTTC. This gives the protein CASSSTTSGGIGNEQFF.

The chain links TRBV19 to TRBJ2-7; 7 positions match TRBD1. The CDR3 consists of 15 residues. The germline V gene encodes CDR1 LNHDA and CDR2 SQIVND (reference sequence). With 4 bases clipped from V and 3 bases from J, the junction kept 9 bases outside the gene matches. The CDR3 DNA reads as TGTGCCAGTAGTAAGGGGGAAGGGGGCCTCTACGAGCAGTACTTC. It translates to CASSKGEGGLYEQYF. Together with reference TRBV19 and TRBJ2-7, the CDR3 gives the full variable domain: DGGITQSPKYLFRKEGQNVTLSCEQNLNHDAMYWYRQDPGQGLRLIYYSQIVNDFQKGDIAEGYSVSREKKESFPLTVTSAQKNPTAFYLCASSKGEGGLYEQYFGPGTRLTVT.

The chain has TRBV6-5 and TRBJ2-5; D is perhaps TRBD1 (9 bases). Trimming removed 11 bases at V and 5 bases at J, with 24 bases between. The CDR3 contains 15 residues. Germline CDR1 MNHEY, CDR2 SVGAGI. The CDR3 DNA sequence: TGTGCCGCCAGCCATACAGGGGGCGGGGGGGAGACCCAGTACTTC. Protein sequence: CAASHTGGGGETQYF.

This clone turned up a few times. This rearrangement joins TRBV28 to TRBJ2-3, with 9 bases matching TRBD2. With V trimmed by 7 bases and J by 1 base, 12 bases remained unmatched. Per germline, CDR1 MDHEN and CDR2 SYDVKM. The CDR3 totals 17 residues. The CDR3 DNA follows: TGTGCCAGCAAAGAGGGCGGGAGGGCCGATGGCACAGATACGCAGTATTTT. Translated, it gives CASKEGGRADGTDTQYF.

This clone was counted between two and nine times. Other DNA sequences of this sample code for an identical CDR3. The rearrangement links TRBV2 to TRBJ1-5; the match to TRBD1 covers 9 bases. The junction had 1 base not matched to a gene; V was cut back by 2 bases and J by 2 bases. This CDR3 is built from 15 residues. Germline CDR1 reads SNHLY; CDR2 reads FYNNEI. This CDR3 is CASSEWDRGNQPQHF. The CDR3 nucleotides are TGTGCCAGCAGTGAATGGGACAGGGGCAATCAGCCCCAGCATTTT.

This chain connects TRBV10-1 to TRBJ2-1; the D gene is possibly TRBD2 (6 bases). Between the trimmed V and J ends, which lost 2 bases and 2 bases, there was a span of 16 bases. In germline, CDR1 is WNHNN, CDR2 SYGVQD (reference sequence). The CDR3 runs 17 residues. The CDR3 region is CASSEQFGSSPYNEQFF. As DNA, the CDR3 is TGCGCCAGCAGTGAGCAATTCGGGAGCTCTCCCTACAATGAGCAGTTCTTC.

CDR3 loop: CASSLAGDEQYF. CDR3 nucleotide sequence: TGTGCCAGCAGCTTAGCCGGGGACGAGCAGTACTTC. The chain employs TRBV7-9 and TRBJ2-7; a possible D gene is TRBD2 (5 bases). The CDR3 totals 12 residues. Per germline, CDR1 SEHNR and CDR2 FQNEAQ (reference sequence). V was shortened by 0 bases and J by 5 bases, with 5 bases between the two germline ends.

J is TRBJ2-5 and V is TRBV5-4, with 12 positions matching TRBD2. The CDR3 runs to 16 residues. Losses at the gene ends were 0 bases for V and 4 bases for J; bases not matched to a gene: 4. Germline V CDR1 and CDR2: SGHNT, YYREEE (reference sequence). CDR3 DNA: TGTGCCAGCAGCTTGGGTCTAGCGGGAGGGGTAGAGACCCAGTACTTC. Translation gives CASSLGLAGGVETQYF.

V gene TRBV28 combines with J gene TRBJ2-2, with 13 bases aligning to TRBD2. This CDR3 has 19 amino acids. Trimming took 10 bases from V and 3 from J; bases not matched to a gene: 17. Germline loops: CDR1 MDHEN, CDR2 SYDVKM. The CDR3 DNA reads as TGTGCCACAAAGACAGGTTCTGGACTAGCGGGAGTGTACACCGGGGAGCTGTTTTTT. Residues: CATKTGSGLAGVYTGELFF.

V gene TRBV6-1 combines with J gene TRBJ1-4; 8 bases are a match to TRBD1. Germline values: CDR1 MNHNS, CDR2 SASEGT. V trimming: 4 bases; J trimming: 8 bases; junction bases outside the gene matches: 12. The CDR3 is 16 amino acids. CDR3 sequence (DNA): TGTGCCAGCAGTGTTCAACAGGGGGGGAATGGGGAAAAACTGTTTTTT. Translation gives CASSVQQGGNGEKLFF.

J is TRBJ1-5 and V is TRBV27; possibly TRBD1 for D (5 bases). The CDR3 extends over 16 amino acids. The V end lost 0 bases, the J end lost 0 bases, and 9 bases lay between the germline ends. CDR1 is MNHEY and CDR2 is SMNVEV in the germline V gene (reference sequence). CDR3 amino acids: CASSLSGGSSNQPQHF. In nucleotides, the CDR3 is TGTGCCAGCAGTTTATCGGGGGGATCTAGCAATCAGCCCCAGCATTTT.

This chain links TRBV4-1 with TRBJ2-2; the D gene is possibly TRBD2 (6 bases). CDR1 is MGHRA, CDR2 YSYEKL, per germline. V was cut by 3 bases and J by 5 bases, with 13 bases left in between. This CDR3 is 15 amino acids long. CDR3 coding DNA: TGCGCCAGCAGCCACCCGAACGGGGGTACCGGGGAGCTGTTTTTT. Amino acids: CASSHPNGGTGELFF.

The V call is TRBV27, the J call TRBJ1-4; D ambiguous. CDR1 is MNHEY, CDR2 SMNVEV, per germline (reference sequence). Trimming removed 6 bases from V and 8 bases from J, with 16 bases in between. This CDR3 contains 14 residues. CDR3 in DNA: TGTGCCAGCAGGCCCTTGGCTGGAGGGGAAAAACTGTTTTTT. Residues: CASRPLAGGEKLFF.

The chain is built from TRBV6-5 and TRBJ2-2, with no clear D. The CDR3 is 14 amino acids. Trimming took off 4 bases at V and 1 base at J, with 7 bases between the two ends. CDR1 is MNHEY, CDR2 SVGAGI, per germline. Written as DNA, the CDR3 is TGTGCCAGCAGTTTTCGACAGAACACCGGGGAGCTGTTTTTT. Encoded protein: CASSFRQNTGELFF.

The chain is built from TRBV7-9 and TRBJ2-3, with D unclear. From germline, CDR1 is SEHNR and CDR2 FQNEAQ (reference sequence). This CDR3 has 12 amino acids. Trimming pared 3 bases from V and 3 bases from J, leaving 4 bases between. Here the CDR3 reads CASSFLTDTQYF. As DNA, the CDR3 is TGTGCCAGCAGCTTCCTGACAGATACGCAGTATTTT. Filled out from reference TRBV7-9 and TRBJ2-3, the complete variable domain reads DTGVSQNPRHKITKRGQNVTFRCDPISEHNRLYWYRQTLGQGPEFLTYFQNEAQLEKSRLLSDRFSAERPKGSFSTLEIQRTEQGDSAMYLCASSFLTDTQYFGPGTRLTVL.